This passage covers 11 T cell receptor beta chains from one sample sequenced in a study of tumor-infiltrating lymphocytes in localized non-small cell lung cancer. Only in-frame clones appear in the TCRdb table, and some are missing; sequencing was by immunoSEQ multiplex PCR. The repertoire holds 15,000 to 20,000 clones, with approximately 73% as singletons. The specimen was lung tumor tissue. The origin of the receptors is a human donor with non-small cell lung cancer.

The V gene is TRBV9, the J gene TRBJ1-2; D remains unclear. Trimming took 2 bases from V and 3 from J, leaving 8 bases between them. Germline lookup yields CDR1 SGDLS and CDR2 YYNGEE. CDR3 length: 13 amino acids. CDR3 in DNA: TGTGCCAGCAGCGTGGGCGGGGACTATGGCTACACCTTC. This translates into CASSVGGDYGYTF.

The V call is TRBV7-9, the J call TRBJ2-1; D may correspond to TRBD1 or TRBD2 (5 bases each). V dropped 7 bases and J dropped 7 bases, with 17 bases sitting between them. Germline loops: CDR1 SEHNR, CDR2 FQNEAQ (reference sequence). The CDR3 covers 14 residues. CDR3 nucleotide sequence: TGTGCCAGCACCCACTGGGGGATTGGTAATGAGCAGTTCTTC. It specifies CASTHWGIGNEQFF. Full variable domain (outside the CDR3, taken from reference TRBV7-9 and TRBJ2-1): DTGVSQNPRHKITKRGQNVTFRCDPISEHNRLYWYRQTLGQGPEFLTYFQNEAQLEKSRLLSDRFSAERPKGSFSTLEIQRTEQGDSAMYLCASTHWGIGNEQFFGPGTRLTVL.

V usage is TRBV7-9 and J usage is TRBJ2-7; 7 bases align to TRBD2. The CDR3 loop spans 15 amino acids. Trimming at V came to 5 bases and at J to 2 bases, leaving 9 bases not matched to a gene. CDR1 SEHNR and CDR2 FQNEAQ come from the germline V gene (reference sequence). The CDR3 DNA reads as TGTGCCAGCAGCCCCCAGTCGGCGGGAGCCTACGAGCAGTACTTC. It translates to CASSPQSAGAYEQYF.

The V gene is TRBV11-2, the J gene TRBJ2-3, with a tentative D call TRBD2 (6 bases). CDR1 is SGHAT, CDR2 FQNNGV, per germline. There are 16 residues in the CDR3. V was pared by 5 bases and J by 0 bases, with 15 bases between. The CDR3 DNA sequence: TGTGCCAGCAGCCCTGGGGCGAGCGGGAGCACAGATACGCAGTATTTT. Its translation: CASSPGASGSTDTQYF.

The rearrangement joins TRBV5-4 to TRBJ1-1, with D perhaps matching TRBD1 (5 bases). Germline V gene sequence: CDR1 SGHNT, CDR2 YYREEE (reference sequence). With 1 base removed from V and 0 bases from J, the gap between germline ends came to 7 bases. The CDR3 totals 14 residues. CDR3 loop: CASSLNRMNTEAFF. The CDR3 bases are TGTGCCAGCAGCTTGAACAGGATGAACACTGAAGCTTTCTTT.

This clone was found once. The chain uses TRBV10-3 and TRBJ2-5, with 11 positions matching TRBD1. This CDR3 has 14 amino acids. V lost 6 bases to trimming and J lost 4 bases; unmatched junction nucleotides: 4. The germline V gene has CDR1 ENHRY and CDR2 SYGVKD. CDR3 sequence: CAIRTGQGAETQYF. DNA of the CDR3: TGTGCCATCAGAACCGGACAGGGGGCAGAGACCCAGTACTTC.

The CDR3 DNA reads as TGTGCCAGCAGCCCCCGGACGGGCGGCAATGAGCAGTTCTTC. As protein: CASSPRTGGNEQFF. The V and J genes are TRBV14 and TRBJ2-1; D is ambiguous. Germline loops: CDR1 SGHDN, CDR2 FVKESK. The CDR3 totals 14 residues. The V end lost 4 bases, the J end lost 6 bases, and 13 bases lay between the germline ends.

The J gene is TRBJ2-3, the V gene TRBV7-3; unclear D gene. Germline V lookup: CDR1 SGHTA, CDR2 FQGTGA. The V end was cut by 5 bases, the J end by 2 bases, with 8 bases between. The length of the CDR3 is 13 residues. CDR3: CASSRDNTDTQYF. In nucleotides, the CDR3 is TGTGCCAGCAGCCGCGACAACACAGATACGCAGTATTTT.

The chain couples TRBV28 to TRBJ2-2, with TRBD2 identical over 9 bases. Germline assignment: CDR1 MDHEN and CDR2 SYDVKM. V trimming: 5 bases; J trimming: 2 bases; junction bases outside the gene matches: 6. The CDR3 has 16 amino acids. The CDR3 spells CASSTRLAENTGELFF. The DNA of the CDR3 is TGTGCCAGCAGTACTCGACTAGCGGAAAACACCGGGGAGCTGTTTTTT. Full variable domain (missing parts from reference TRBV28 and TRBJ2-2): DVKVTQSSRYLVKRTGEKVFLECVQDMDHENMFWYRQDPGLGLRLIYFSYDVKMKEKGDIPEGYSVSREKKERFSLILESASTNQTSMYLCASSTRLAENTGELFFGEGSRLTVL.

The rearrangement links TRBV11-2 to TRBJ2-7; D uncertain. The CDR3 has 14 residues. Trimming took 0 bases from V and 2 from J, leaving 8 bases between them. Germline-derived CDR1 and CDR2 are SGHAT and FQNNGV. The CDR3 region has the DNA TGTGCCAGCAGCTTAGAAGGCGGCGCCTACGAGCAGTACTTC. This gives the protein CASSLEGGAYEQYF.

This clone was detected only a few times. The chain carries TRBV30 and TRBJ2-7, with D perhaps given as TRBD1 or TRBD2 (5 bases each). The length of the CDR3 is 15 residues. Looked up from germline, CDR1 is GTSNPN and CDR2 is SVGIG (reference sequence). V was clipped by 2 bases and J by 3 bases, with 17 bases between them. In nucleotides, the CDR3 is TGTGCCTGGAGTTCAAACCGGGACGGCTACTACGAGCAGTACTTC. As protein: CAWSSNRDGYYEQYF.